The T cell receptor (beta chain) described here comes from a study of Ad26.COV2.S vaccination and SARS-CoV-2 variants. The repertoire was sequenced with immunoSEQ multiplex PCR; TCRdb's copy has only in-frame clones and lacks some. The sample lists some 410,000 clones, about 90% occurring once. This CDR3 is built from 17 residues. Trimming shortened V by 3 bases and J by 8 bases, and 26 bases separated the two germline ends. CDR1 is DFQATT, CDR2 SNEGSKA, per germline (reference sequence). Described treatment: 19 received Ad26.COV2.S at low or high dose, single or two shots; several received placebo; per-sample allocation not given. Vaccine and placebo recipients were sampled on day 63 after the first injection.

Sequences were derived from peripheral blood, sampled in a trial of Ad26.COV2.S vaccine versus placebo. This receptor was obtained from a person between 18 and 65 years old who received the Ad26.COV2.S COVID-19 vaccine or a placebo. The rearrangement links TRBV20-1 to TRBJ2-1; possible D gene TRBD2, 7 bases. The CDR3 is CSASSPSSGGAADEQFF. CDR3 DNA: TGCAGTGCTAGTTCTCCATCTAGTGGGGGGGCAGCTGATGAGCAGTTCTTC.